These T cell receptor beta chains were read from a single sample in a study of cytomegalovirus exposure and HLA in healthy donors. Only in-frame clones appear in the TCRdb table, and some are missing; sequencing was by immunoSEQ multiplex PCR. The sample data list roughly 140,000 clones. Sample: PBMCs. These receptors were taken from a male donor in good health and CMV-seronegative. The CDR3 runs from the conserved cysteine through the conserved F or W. D genes are given only for firm matches.

>TRBJ2-5|.|TRBV19
TGTGCCAGTAGTATCTCGGAGACCCAGTACTTC
CASSISETQYF
>TRBJ2-7|.|TRBV6-5
TGTGCCGGCAGTTACTCGCCGGTTTACGAGCAGTACTTC
CAGSYSPVYEQYF
>TRBJ2-7|TRBD2|TRBV7-2
TGTGCCAGCAGCCGTAGCGGGGGGCTCTCCTACGAGCAGTACTTC
CASSRSGGLSYEQYF
>TRBJ1-5|.|TRBV7-9
TGTGCCAGCAGCTCCTACAGCAATCAGCCCCAGCATTTT
CASSSYSNQPQHF
>TRBJ2-2|.|TRBV29-1
TGCAGCGTCCAAAGGGGCCCGCGTGGAACCGGGGAGCTGTTTTTT
CSVQRGPRGTGELFF
>TRBJ1-1|TRBD1|TRBV5-4
TGTGCCAGCAGCTTTACGACAGGGGGCGGTGAAGCTTTCTTT
CASSFTTGGGEAFF
>TRBJ2-7|TRBD2|TRBV7-2
TGTGCCAGCAGCCCACGGGGGGGACACCTCTACGAGCAGTACTTC
CASSPRGGHLYEQYF
>TRBJ1-5|.|TRBV10-2
TGCGCCAGCAGTGGCAGACAGACCAGCAATCAGCCCCAGCATTTT
CASSGRQTSNQPQHF
>TRBJ2-5|TRBD2|TRBV6-1
TGTGCCAGCAGTGACTATAGCGGGAAGGGGGAGACCCAGTACTTC
CASSDYSGKGETQYF
>TRBJ1-5|.|TRBV19
TGTGCCAGTAGATCACAGGGTTGGGGCAATCAGCCCCAGCATTTT
CASRSQGWGNQPQHF
>TRBJ1-2|.|TRBV5-1
TGCGCCAGCAGCTTGGTGCCCTCTTCTACAGACATCTATGGCTACACCTTC
CASSLVPSSTDIYGYTF
>TRBJ1-1|TRBD1|TRBV27
TGTGCCAGCAGCCGAGGGGAGACAGGGTTGAACACTGAAGCTTTCTTT
CASSRGETGLNTEAFF
>TRBJ2-2|.|TRBV7-2
TGTGCCAGCAGCTTATTAGCCGGGGAGCTGTTTTTT
CASSLLAGELFF
>TRBJ1-1|TRBD1|TRBV27
TGTGCCAGCAGTTTTACACAGGGGGACACTGAAGCTTTCTTT
CASSFTQGDTEAFF
>TRBJ2-7|.|TRBV7-9
TGTGCCAGCAGCCCCGGGACACTTCCCGAGCAGTACTTC
CASSPGTLPEQYF
>TRBJ1-5|.|TRBV28
TGTGCCAGCAGCCTCAGGGTCGATCAGCCCCAGCATTTT
CASSLRVDQPQHF
>TRBJ2-5|TRBD2|TRBV19
TGTGCCAGTAGTATACGAGGGCCTAGCGGGAGAGGTGAGACCCAGTACTTC
CASSIRGPSGRGETQYF
>TRBJ2-1|.|TRBV7-3
TGTGCCAGCAGCCCGCAATTGGGCGGAGGCAATGAGCAGTTCTTC
CASSPQLGGGNEQFF
>TRBJ2-5|TRBD2|TRBV7-7
TGTGCTAGCACACCCGAGGGGGGACTAGCTCAAGAGACCCAGTACTTC
CASTPEGGLAQETQYF
>TRBJ2-7|.|TRBV27
TGTGCCAGCAGCCTACTGTCGAAACCCTACGAGCAGTACTTC
CASSLLSKPYEQYF
>TRBJ2-7|TRBD1|TRBV6-1
TGTGCCAGCAGGGATCCCGGACAGGCCACCTACGAGCAGTACTTC
CASRDPGQATYEQYF
>TRBJ1-1|.|TRBV30
TGTGCCTGGAGCCCAGGGACACGGCTACTGAACACTGAAGCTTTCTTT
CAWSPGTRLLNTEAFF
>TRBJ2-7|TRBD1|TRBV2
TGTGCCAGTCGGACAGGTCCCTACGAGCAGTACTTC
CASRTGPYEQYF
>TRBJ1-1|.|TRBV13
TGTGCCAGCAGCCTACGGAGGACTGAAGCTTTCTTT
CASSLRRTEAFF